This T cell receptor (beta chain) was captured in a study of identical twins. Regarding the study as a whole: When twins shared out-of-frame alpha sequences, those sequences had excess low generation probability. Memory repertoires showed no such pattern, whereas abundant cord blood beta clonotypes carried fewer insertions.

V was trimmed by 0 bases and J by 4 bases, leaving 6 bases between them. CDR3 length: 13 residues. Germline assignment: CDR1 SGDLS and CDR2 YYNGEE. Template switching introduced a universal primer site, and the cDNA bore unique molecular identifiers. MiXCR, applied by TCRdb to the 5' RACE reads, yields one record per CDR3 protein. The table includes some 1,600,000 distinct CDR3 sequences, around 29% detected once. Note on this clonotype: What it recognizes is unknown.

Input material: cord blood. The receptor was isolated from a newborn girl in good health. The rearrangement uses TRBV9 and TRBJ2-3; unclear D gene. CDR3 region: CASSVVTADTQYF. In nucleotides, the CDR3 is TGTGCCAGCAGCGTAGTGACGGCAGATACGCAGTATTTT.